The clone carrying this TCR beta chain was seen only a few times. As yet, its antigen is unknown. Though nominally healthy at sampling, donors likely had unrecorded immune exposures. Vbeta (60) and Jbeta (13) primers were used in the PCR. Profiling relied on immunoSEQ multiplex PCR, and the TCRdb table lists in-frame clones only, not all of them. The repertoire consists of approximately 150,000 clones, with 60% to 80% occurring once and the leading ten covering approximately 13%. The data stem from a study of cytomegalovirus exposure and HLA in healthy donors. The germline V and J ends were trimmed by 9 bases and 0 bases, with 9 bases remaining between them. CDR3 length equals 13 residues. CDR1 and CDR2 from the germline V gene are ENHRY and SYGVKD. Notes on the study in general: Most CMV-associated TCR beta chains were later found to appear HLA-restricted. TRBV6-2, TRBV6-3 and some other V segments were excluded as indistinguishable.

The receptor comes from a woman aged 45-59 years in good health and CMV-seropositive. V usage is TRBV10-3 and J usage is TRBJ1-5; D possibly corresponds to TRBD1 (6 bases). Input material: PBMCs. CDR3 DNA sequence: TGTGCCATTAAGGGGGATAGCAATCAGCCCCAGCATTTT. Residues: CAIKGDSNQPQHF.